This section outlines one TCR beta chain sequence together with its context. This clone's antigen is unknown. Per-base quality was not reported, and no clone a single base away is much larger than it. Sequences SGDLS (CDR1) and YYNGEE (CDR2) are obtained from the germline V gene. Measured from the cysteine to the phenylalanine, the CDR3 is 15 residues long. The CDR3 DNA has 45 bases and is translated from base 1. A distance of 9 bases separates the germline ends of V and J, which lose 0 bases and 2 bases respectively. This sample stems from a study of a mutant IDH1 vaccine in newly diagnosed glioma (dated by TCRdb to the early 2020s). The study in broad terms: Patients were given eight vaccinations, in weeks 1, 3, 5, 7, 11, 15, 19 and 23, which matched visits V03 through V10. In the chemotherapy-containing groups, vaccination started alongside temozolomide cycles, whereas in patients who had radiotherapy alone it started 4-6 weeks after radiotherapy. Of the approximately 35 treated patients, approximately 62% were male and roughly 38% were female, and a mean age of 40.4 years was recorded. Before enrollment, patients had received standard therapy of radiotherapy alone, temozolomide alone, or radiochemotherapy with temozolomide; most received the combination. Peripheral blood was collected at six visits: V03 (baseline), V05, V07, V10, V12 and V13. Longitudinal TCRB deep sequencing was performed for 25 to 30 treated patients wherever samples were available for exploratory analyses. Study-wide conclusions, independent of this receptor: Across multiple MHC alleles, vaccine-induced immune responses were seen in 90% to 95% of patients. PBMC samples for TCRB deep sequencing were selected based on availability. The authors noted that analyses of patient blood samples could not be reproduced because of sample limitations. Pseudoprogression seemed to be unrelated to changes in the top peripheral T cell clonotypes found by TCRB sequencing.

The protocol used for the library was the immunoSEQ multiplex PCR assay. Following the manufacturer's protocol, the hsTCRB Kit was used to amplify rearranged TCR beta chain sequences. TCRB libraries were sequenced on an Illumina MiSeq. The paper's data handling went like this. The kit vendor's proprietary platform handled demultiplexing, trimming and gene mapping. This is the immuneACCESS table as TCRdb keeps it, with only in-frame sequences that have V and J called. A part of the clones is gone; compared with another copy, unresolved V genes explain less than half, and the rest is unexplained. V and J calls and clone size are as listed in that table; D and trimming were resolved from the DNA. Counted in this sample were 110,000 or so clones; 85% to 90% of them appeared once. The ten biggest clones cover around 0.6% of the sample. This specimen's time point label, per the study, means: week 11, during vaccination. Each vaccine dose was 300 ug of a 20-mer mutant IDH1 peptide in Montanide, given subcutaneously with topical imiquimod. Donors had newly diagnosed WHO grade 3 or 4 IDH1-mutant astrocytomas with loss of nuclear ATRX. The samples were drawn from NOA16, a multicentre, single-arm, open-label phase I trial in Germany that tested a mutant IDH1 peptide vaccine in humans for the first time. The DNeasy Blood and Tissue Kit was used to extract genomic DNA from EDTA blood for TCRB sequencing.

The sequence was collected from a woman in her forties or fifties with glioma. The chain couples TRBV9 to TRBJ1-3, with no confident D gene call. The sequenced sample was PBMCs, obtained from a glioma patient whose treatment included an IDH1 peptide vaccine. The CDR3 sequence is CASSVEMAPGNTIYF. The nucleotide sequence is TGTGCCAGCAGCGTAGAAATGGCACCTGGAAACACCATATATTTT.